This T cell receptor (beta chain) comes out of a study of blood T cell repertoires in COVID-19. Sequencing used immunoSEQ multiplex PCR; TCRdb keeps in-frame clones, though not all of them. Of around 99,000 clones in the sample, 85% to 90% are singletons; the top ten hold 1.1%. This clone was seen a single time. This CDR3 has 15 residues. V lost 4 bases, J lost 0 bases, and 2 bases stayed unmatched. Germline V CDR1 and CDR2: LGHDT, YNNKEL (reference sequence). This receptor was taken from a human donor in a cohort sampled during active COVID-19. Sequencing was done on a sample of peripheral blood. This chain links TRBV3-1 (or the pseudogene TRBV3-2) with TRBJ2-1; TRBD2 aligns across 8 bases. This CDR3 is CASSLGGGSYNEQFF. In nucleotides, the CDR3 is TGTGCCAGCAGCCTCGGGGGGGGCTCCTACAATGAGCAGTTCTTC.